This TCR beta chain was captured by sequencing in a study of PD-L1 blockade in urothelial cancer (dated by TCRdb to between 2016 and 2019). Turning to the overall study: Every patient began therapy in the mid-2010s and was given atezolizumab 1,200 mg intravenously every 3 weeks. About 85% of the 29 patients were males with bladder-origin urothelial cancer, and about two thirds of the roughly 30 reported a prior smoking history. An ECOG performance status of 0 or 1 was recorded for the patients, and 0 to 3 prior chemotherapy regimens had been received by the patients. Blood samples were analyzed at 3 weeks after treatment start (second dose) and at 6 weeks after treatment start. Blood samples yielded a median of roughly 150,000 T cells and tens of thousands of unique TCRs, with median clonality roughly 0.085. Somatic, immune and clinical correlates of response to PD-L1 blockade with atezolizumab in urothelial cancer were the focus of an exploratory multi-omic analysis. Pretreatment tumor samples, along with matched peripheral blood serially collected before and after atezolizumab treatment, were subjected to TCR sequencing. Durable clinical benefit was defined as a progression-free survival longer than 6 months, and TCR features were additionally tested against progression-free survival and overall survival. In the same patients who had TCR sequencing, pretreatment tumors also underwent whole exome sequencing and RNA sequencing. Durable clinical benefit was achieved by nine patients but not by the remaining 20. Pretreatment blood TCR-seq was available for nearly 30 patients, at least one posttreatment blood collection was obtained for some 24 patients, and tumor TCR-seq was available for some 24 patients. The paper's findings and limits, for the study overall: Among patients with durable benefit, tumor-associated TCR clones showed greater expansion in peripheral blood 3 weeks after treatment started (n = 22, p = 0.022). Because of the small sample size (n ≈ 27) and the many exploratory analyses performed, the results are intended to be regarded as hypothesis-generating. Improved progression-free and overall survival was found to be associated with pretreatment peripheral blood TCR clonality below the median.

Details on this clone: The clone's antigen remains unknown. No base qualities exist here, and no much larger clone lies one base off it.

V is clipped by 3 bases and J by 0 bases, and the sequence between their germline boundaries is 12 bases long. The CDR3, from cysteine to phenylalanine, totals 16 residues. The entry retains the CDR3 DNA only, 48 bases that are in frame from base 1. Per the germline V gene, SGHRS is the CDR1 and YFSETQ is the CDR2. To estimate absolute template abundance from read counts, synthetic TCR analog templates were spiked into each PCR. The immunoSEQ assay was used to amplify TCRbeta CDR3 regions from genomic DNA with bias-controlled V and J gene primers. Sequencing of rearranged TCRbeta segments was done at approximately 20X coverage. The paper's processing steps were these. Clustering was used to correct sequencing errors, and CDR3s were annotated against IMGT to assign V, D and J genes. Downstream analyses used only productive TCRbeta rearrangements, leaving out any out-of-frame or stop-codon sequences. Clonality was computed as one minus Shannon entropy normalized by the log of the number of unique productive sequences. Clones differing between time points or between blood and tumor were identified using Fisher's exact test with Benjamini-Hochberg correction, with an adjusted p below 0.01 applied as the threshold. The table was pulled from immuneACCESS by TCRdb, which kept in-frame rearrangements only. Such tables lose some clones; where checked, under half of the loss comes from unresolved V genes, and the rest has no known cause. V and J calls plus clone size are reproduced from that table; the DNA served to infer D and trimming. Across this sample there are roughly 43,000 clones, with approximately 80% seen only once. The ten largest clonotypes hold under 3% of the sample.

The cohort comprised nearly 30 patients with locally advanced or metastatic urothelial carcinoma treated at Memorial Sloan Kettering on a trial protocol. Peripheral blood mononuclear cells were collected pretreatment and during treatment, with between 1 and 8 total time points per patient. The Qiagen DNeasy Blood extraction kit was used to purify genomic DNA from total PBMCs and tumor samples. PBMCs were collected pretreatment and during treatment, and were isolated and stored as previously described. The receptor comes from a man in his 70s with urothelial cancer. The sequencing used PBMCs, collected around atezolizumab (anti-PD-L1) treatment. Recombination joined TRBV5-1 with TRBJ1-4; the D gene assignment is ambiguous. CDR3 sequence: CASSYSYRATNEKLFF. Read as DNA, the sequence is TGCGCCAGCAGCTATTCTTACAGAGCAACTAATGAAAAACTGTTTTTT.